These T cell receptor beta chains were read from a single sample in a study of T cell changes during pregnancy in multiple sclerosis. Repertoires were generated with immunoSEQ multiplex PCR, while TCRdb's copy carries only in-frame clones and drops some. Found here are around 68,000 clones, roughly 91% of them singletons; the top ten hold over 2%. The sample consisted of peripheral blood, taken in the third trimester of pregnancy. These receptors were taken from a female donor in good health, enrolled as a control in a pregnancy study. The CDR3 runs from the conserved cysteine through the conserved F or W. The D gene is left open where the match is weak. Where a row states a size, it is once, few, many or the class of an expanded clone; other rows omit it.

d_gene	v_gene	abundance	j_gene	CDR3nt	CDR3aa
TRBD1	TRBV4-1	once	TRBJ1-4	TGCGCCAGCAGCCAATCAACCGGGACAGGAAATGAAAAACTGTTTTTT	CASSQSTGTGNEKLFF
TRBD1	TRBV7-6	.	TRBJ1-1	TGTGCCAGCAGCCCGGGACAGGTCCCCCACACTGAAGCTTTCTTT	CASSPGQVPHTEAFF
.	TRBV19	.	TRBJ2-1	TGTGCCAGTAGTCCAATGCGTAATGAGCAGTTCTTC	CASSPMRNEQFF
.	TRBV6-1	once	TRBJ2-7	TGTGCCAGCAGTGAAGCTCCGCGGAACGAGCAGTACTTC	CASSEAPRNEQYF
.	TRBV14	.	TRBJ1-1	TGTGCCAGCAGCCGAATGGGGGCAGACACTGAAGCTTTCTTT	CASSRMGADTEAFF
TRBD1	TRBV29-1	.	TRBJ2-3	TGCAGCGTTGAAGATCCCGCGACAGGGGGCACAGATACGCAGTATTTT	CSVEDPATGGTDTQYF
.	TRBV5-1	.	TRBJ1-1	TGCGCCAGCAGCTTGGTAGGGGCGACGGGCACTGAAGCTTTCTTT	CASSLVGATGTEAFF
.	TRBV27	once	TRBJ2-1	TGTGCCAGCAGTCTAGGGGGAAGCTCCTACAATGAGCAGTTCTTC	CASSLGGSSYNEQFF
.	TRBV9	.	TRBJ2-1	TGTGCCAGCAGCGTAGGGCCCGGGTTAGGTCCCTACAATGAGCAGTTCTTC	CASSVGPGLGPYNEQFF
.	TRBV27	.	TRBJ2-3	TGTGCCACCTTACGTCAGGGAAGCACAGATACGCAGTATTTT	CATLRQGSTDTQYF
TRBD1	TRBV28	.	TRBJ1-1	TGTGCCAGCCGAACAGGGGGCGCCGGGATGAACACTGAAGCTTTCTTT	CASRTGGAGMNTEAFF
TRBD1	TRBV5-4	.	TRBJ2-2	TGTGCCAGCAGCCAAGGGGACAGGGGATGGGCCGGGGAGCTGTTTTTT	CASSQGDRGWAGELFF
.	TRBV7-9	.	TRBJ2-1	TGTGCCAGCAGCTTAGTAGGCCCGGGCGGGATAAAGGATGAGCAGTTCTTC	CASSLVGPGGIKDEQFF
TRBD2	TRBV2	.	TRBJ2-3	TGTGCCAGCAGTGTCAGACTAGCGGGAGGGCCCAGCACAGATACGCAGTATTTT	CASSVRLAGGPSTDTQYF
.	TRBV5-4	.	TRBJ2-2	TGTGCCAGCAGCTTAAGTGGGAGGCAGGTGGGGGAGCTGTTTTTT	CASSLSGRQVGELFF
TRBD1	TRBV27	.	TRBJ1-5	TGTGCCAGCAGTCCGGTACGAGGGACAGGGGTTAGCAATCAGCCCCAGCATTTT	CASSPVRGTGVSNQPQHF
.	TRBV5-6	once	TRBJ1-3	TGTGCCAGCAGCATACTACAGGACTCTGGAAACACCATATATTTT	CASSILQDSGNTIYF
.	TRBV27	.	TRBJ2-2	TGTGCCAGCAGTTTGGGGAGAGTTGGGACCGGGGAGCTGTTTTTT	CASSLGRVGTGELFF
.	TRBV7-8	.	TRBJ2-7	TGTGCCAGCAGCGAGAGTGCGGGCACCGAAACTCCCTACGAGCAGTACTTC	CASSESAGTETPYEQYF
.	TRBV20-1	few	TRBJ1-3	TGCAGTGCTGAGTTGGGAAACACCATATATTTT	CSAELGNTIYF
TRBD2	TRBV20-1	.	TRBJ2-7	TGCAGTGTGGCGGGAGCCTACGAGCAGTACTTC	CSVAGAYEQYF
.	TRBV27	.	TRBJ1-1	TGTGCCAGCAGCCCTTGGGGGGGGCGGGGTTCGGGCACTGAAGCTTTCTTT	CASSPWGGRGSGTEAFF
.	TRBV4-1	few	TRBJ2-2	TGCGCCAGCAGCCATATGAACACCGGGGAGCTGTTTTTT	CASSHMNTGELFF
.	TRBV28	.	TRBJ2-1	TGTGCCAGCAGTTCGGCAGGGATTTGGGCGAATGAGCAGTTCTTC	CASSSAGIWANEQFF
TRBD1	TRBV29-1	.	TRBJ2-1	TGCAGCGTTGATGGGACAGGGCTCTACAATGAGCAGTTCTTC	CSVDGTGLYNEQFF
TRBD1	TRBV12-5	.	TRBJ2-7	TGTGCTAGTGCCGGGACAGGGGCCTACGAGCAGTACTTC	CASAGTGAYEQYF
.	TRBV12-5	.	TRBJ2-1	TGTGCTAGTGGTTATGACAGGTACAATGAGCAGTTCTTC	CASGYDRYNEQFF
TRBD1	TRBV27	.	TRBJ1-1	TGTGCCAGCGGGGGACAGGGACGGGACACTGAAGCTTTCTTT	CASGGQGRDTEAFF
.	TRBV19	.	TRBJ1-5	TGTGCCAGTAGTATCCGGGACTACGGCCAGCCCCAGCATTTT	CASSIRDYGQPQHF
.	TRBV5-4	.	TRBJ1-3	TGTGCCAGCAGCCAAGATCACTTGCCTGGAAACACCATATATTTT	CASSQDHLPGNTIYF
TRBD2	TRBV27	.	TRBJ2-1	TGTGCCAGCAGTTTGCGGGAGGGCGTTACCCAGTTCTTC	CASSLREGVTQFF
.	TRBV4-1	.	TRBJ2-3	TGCGCCAGCAGCCAAGTGTTCGGGGAGACAGATACGCAGTATTTT	CASSQVFGETDTQYF
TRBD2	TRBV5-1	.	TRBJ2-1	TGCGCCAGCAGCTTGGGAACTAGCGGGGTTTCGGATGAGCAGTTCTTC	CASSLGTSGVSDEQFF
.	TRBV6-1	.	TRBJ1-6	TGTGCCAGCAGGATAGAAGACTCCTATAATTCACCCCTCCACTTT	CASRIEDSYNSPLHF